This record covers a single T cell receptor (beta chain). Its cognate antigen is unknown. Germline V lookup: CDR1 LGHDT, CDR2 YNNKEL (reference sequence). V shed 1 base, J shed 9 bases, and the junction held 11 bases outside the gene matches. CDR3 size: 16 residues. Random hexamers served to reverse transcribe roughly 0.5 to 1 ug RNA. It was immunoSEQ multiplex PCR that amplified TCR beta CDR3 across 54 Vbeta and 13 Jbeta. MiXCR, run by TCRdb on the immunoSEQ multiplex PCR reads, gives a single entry per CDR3 protein. The sample holds more than 200,000 distinct CDR3 sequences, over 85% seen once. Relapsing-remitting disease, either stable or active, was present in the treatment-naive patients who were the multiple sclerosis controls. The TEMRA cells underwent FACS enrichment, while the CD8+ and CD4+ T cells underwent negative isolation. This specimen comes from a study of CD8 T cells in Susac syndrome.

Findings and caveats of the study: As the study acknowledged, the number of individuals in its TCR sequencing and HLA analysis was relatively small.

The sequence was collected from a human donor with multiple sclerosis. The source material was CD4+ T cells from PBMCs. The chain uses TRBV3-1 and TRBJ2-1, with 8 bases that match TRBD1. CDR3 sequence: CASSQGSRGLNREQFF. As DNA, the CDR3 is TGTGCCAGCAGCCAAGGAAGCAGGGGGCTCAATCGTGAGCAGTTCTTC.